Shown below are 9 T cell receptor beta chains from a single sample sequenced in a study of monozygotic twins with cystic fibrosis. Produced via immunoSEQ multiplex PCR; TCRdb's table is partial and in-frame only. The table has some 10,000 clones, roughly 85% seen once. Material for sequencing was blood. All receptors derive from a man aged 18 to 29 with cystic fibrosis.

The sample holds one count of this clone. The chain uses TRBV27 and TRBJ2-1, with 14 bases fitting TRBD2. Trimming cost V 3 bases and J 6 bases; bases outside gene matches: 1. This CDR3 has 15 residues. CDR1 is MNHEY and CDR2 is SMNVEV in the germline V gene (reference sequence). The DNA of the CDR3 is TGTGCCAGCAGTTTGGGACTAGCGGGAGTCAATGAGCAGTTCTTC. Amino acid sequence: CASSLGLAGVNEQFF.

This rearrangement joins TRBV6-1 to TRBJ2-7, with D perhaps matching TRBD2 (5 bases). This CDR3 has 14 amino acids. V was pared by 3 bases and J by 5 bases, with 14 bases between. Germline V gene lookup returns CDR1 MNHNS and CDR2 SASEGT. CDR3 in DNA: TGTGCCAGCAGTGATTCCGGGGAGTTCCACGAGCAGTACTTC. This translates into CASSDSGEFHEQYF.

The CDR3 region is CSVDPGGRVGAGTQYF. Here the CDR3 DNA reads TGCAGCGTCGACCCCGGAGGCAGGGTAGGGGCAGGGACCCAGTACTTC. The chain joins TRBV29-1 to TRBJ2-5; either TRBD1 or TRBD2 may supply D (5 bases each). Trimming shortened V by 6 bases and J by 7 bases, and 27 bases separated the two germline ends. The CDR3 extends over 16 amino acids. Germline CDR1 is SQVTM and CDR2 is ANQGSEA.

The V call is TRBV18, the J call TRBJ1-5, with 8 bases that match TRBD1. CDR1 is KGHSH, CDR2 LQKENI, per germline. This CDR3 comprises 16 residues. V trimming: 3 bases; J trimming: 1 base; junction bases outside the gene matches: 5. CDR3 sequence (DNA): TGTGCCAGCTCACCGAATACAGGGGGGAGCAATCAGCCCCAGCATTTT. The encoded protein is CASSPNTGGSNQPQHF.

The CDR3 protein is CASSQDRGYEQFF. The DNA of the CDR3 is TGCGCCAGCAGCCAAGATCGAGGATACGAGCAGTTCTTC. The gene calls are TRBV4-3 and TRBJ2-1, with D unclear. CDR3 length equals 13 residues. Looked up from germline, CDR1 is LGHNA and CDR2 is YSLEER. Deletions cut 0 bases from V and 10 bases from J, with 10 bases between.

The chain carries TRBV2 and TRBJ2-3; 8 positions match TRBD2. The V gene's germline CDR1 is SNHLY and CDR2 FYNNEI. Losses at the gene ends were 2 bases for V and 0 bases for J; bases not matched to a gene: 10. The length of the CDR3 is 18 residues. As DNA, the CDR3 is TGTGCCAGCAGTGAACTCCCCCTAGCGGGCCCTAGCACAGATACGCAGTATTTT. It translates to CASSELPLAGPSTDTQYF.

The chain couples TRBV10-3 to TRBJ2-6; D perhaps matches TRBD1 (5 bases). V lost 3 bases to trimming and J lost 3 bases, with 9 bases between them. The CDR3 is 15 residues long. CDR1 and CDR2 from the germline V gene are ENHRY and SYGVKD. The CDR3 loop reads CAISDRAGGANVLTF. The CDR3 coding sequence is TGTGCCATCAGTGACAGGGCTGGTGGGGCCAACGTCCTGACTTTC.

J is TRBJ2-7 and V is TRBV5-4; 9 nucleotides match TRBD2. Germline V lookup: CDR1 SGHNT, CDR2 YYREEE (reference sequence). The CDR3 length is 14 residues. The V and J ends lost 0 bases and 5 bases, in that order; junction bases with no gene match: 3. The CDR3 is CASSLGREGDEQYF. The CDR3 DNA sequence: TGTGCCAGCAGCTTGGGGCGGGAGGGGGACGAGCAGTACTTC.

This chain joins TRBV4-2 and TRBJ2-3, with 9 bases aligning to TRBD2. V was clipped by 1 base and J by 3 bases; unmatched bases: 11. The CDR3 runs 18 residues. Germline V CDR1 and CDR2: LGHNA, YNFKEQ. DNA of the CDR3: TGTGCCAGCAGCCAAGTTCTTCGCGCGGGAGGGCGAACAGATACGCAGTATTTT. Translating it yields CASSQVLRAGGRTDTQYF.